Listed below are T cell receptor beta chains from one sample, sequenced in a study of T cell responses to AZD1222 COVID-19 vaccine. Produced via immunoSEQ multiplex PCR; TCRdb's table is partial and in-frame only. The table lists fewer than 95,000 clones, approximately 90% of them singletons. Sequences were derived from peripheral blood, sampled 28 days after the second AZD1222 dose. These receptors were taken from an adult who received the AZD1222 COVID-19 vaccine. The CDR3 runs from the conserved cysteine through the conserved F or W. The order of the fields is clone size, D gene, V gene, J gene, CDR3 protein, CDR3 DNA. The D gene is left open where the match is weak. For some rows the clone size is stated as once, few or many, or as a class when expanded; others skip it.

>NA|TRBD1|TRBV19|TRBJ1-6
CASSSPPGTANNSPLHF
TGTGCCAGTAGTAGCCCACCCGGGACAGCAAATAATTCACCCCTCCACTTT
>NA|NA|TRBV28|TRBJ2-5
CASSLVDLQETQYF
TGTGCCAGCAGTTTGGTAGACCTCCAAGAGACCCAGTACTTC
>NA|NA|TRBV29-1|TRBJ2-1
CSVEFAQGNEQFF
TGCAGCGTTGAGTTTGCGCAGGGAAATGAGCAGTTCTTC
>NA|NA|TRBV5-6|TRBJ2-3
CASSLTATDTQYF
TGTGCCAGCAGCTTGACAGCCACAGATACGCAGTATTTT
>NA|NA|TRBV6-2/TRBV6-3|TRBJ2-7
CASSPQDYEQYF
TGTGCCAGCAGTCCACAGGACTACGAGCAGTACTTC
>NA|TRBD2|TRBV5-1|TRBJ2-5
CASSLVAGYQETQYF
TGCGCCAGCAGCTTGGTAGCGGGGTACCAAGAGACCCAGTACTTC
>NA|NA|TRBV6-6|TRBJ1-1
CASQQGVGTEAFF
TGTGCCAGCCAACAAGGAGTGGGGACTGAAGCTTTCTTT
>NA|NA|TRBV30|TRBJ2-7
CAWSTGAYEQYF
TGTGCCTGGAGTACGGGGGCGTACGAGCAGTACTTC
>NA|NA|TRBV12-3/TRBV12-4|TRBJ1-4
CASSFLLNEKLFF
TGTGCCAGCAGTTTTTTACTCAATGAAAAACTGTTTTTT
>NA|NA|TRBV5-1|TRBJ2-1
CASSLWQGGGQFF
TGCGCCAGCAGCTTGTGGCAGGGGGGAGGGCAGTTCTTC
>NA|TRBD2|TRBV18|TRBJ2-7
CASSPESSGPYEQYF
TGTGCCAGCTCACCAGAGTCTAGCGGGCCCTACGAGCAGTACTTC
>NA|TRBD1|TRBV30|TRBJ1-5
CACTTGGSNQPQHF
TGTGCCTGCACAACAGGGGGTAGCAATCAGCCCCAGCATTTT
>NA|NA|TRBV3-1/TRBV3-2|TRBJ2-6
CASTKVLSSGANVLTF
TGTGCCAGCACCAAGGTTTTAAGCTCTGGGGCCAACGTCCTGACTTTC
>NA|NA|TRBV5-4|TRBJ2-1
CASSVAATSSYNEQFF
TGTGCCAGCAGCGTAGCGGCTACTAGCTCCTACAATGAGCAGTTCTTC
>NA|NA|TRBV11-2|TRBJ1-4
CASSLVREKLFF
TGTGCCAGCAGCTTAGTTAGGGAAAAACTGTTTTTT
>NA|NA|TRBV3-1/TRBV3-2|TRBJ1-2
CASSQETGLRYGYTF
TGTGCCAGCAGCCAAGAAACCGGACTCCGCTATGGCTACACCTTC
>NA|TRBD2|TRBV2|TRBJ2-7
CASSGGRVGEQYF
TGTGCCAGCAGTGGCGGGAGAGTTGGGGAGCAGTACTTC
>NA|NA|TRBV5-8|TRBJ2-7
CASSLPAVSYEQYF
TGTGCCAGCAGCTTACCCGCGGTATCCTACGAGCAGTACTTC
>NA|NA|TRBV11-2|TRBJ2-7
CASSPNTREQYF
TGTGCCAGCAGCCCAAACACCCGCGAGCAGTACTTC
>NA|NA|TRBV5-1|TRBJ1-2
CASSSGGGYGYTF
TGCGCCAGCAGCTCCGGAGGGGGGTATGGCTACACCTTC
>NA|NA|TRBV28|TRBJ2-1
CASTPIGANHNEQFF
TGTGCCAGCACCCCCATCGGGGCGAACCACAATGAGCAGTTCTTC
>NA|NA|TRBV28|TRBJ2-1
CASRLTSLAQNEQFF
TGTGCCAGCAGACTTACATCTCTAGCGCAGAATGAGCAGTTCTTC
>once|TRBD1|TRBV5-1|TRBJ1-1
CASSYPRSRGQMNTEAFF
TGCGCCAGCAGCTACCCACGGTCCAGGGGGCAGATGAACACTGAAGCTTTCTTT
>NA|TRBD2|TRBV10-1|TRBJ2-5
CASSPGLAGTQETQYF
TGCGCCAGCAGCCCCGGACTAGCGGGGACCCAAGAGACCCAGTACTTC
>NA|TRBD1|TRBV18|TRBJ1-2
CASSVRQGNDPNNGYTF
TGTGCCAGCTCGGTTCGACAGGGGAATGATCCTAATAATGGCTACACCTTC
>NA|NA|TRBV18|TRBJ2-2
CASSPLSDGELFF
TGTGCCAGCTCACCACTTTCTGACGGGGAGCTGTTTTTT
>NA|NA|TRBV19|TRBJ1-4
CASSINDRPEKLFF
TGTGCCAGTAGTATAAACGACAGACCTGAAAAACTGTTTTTT
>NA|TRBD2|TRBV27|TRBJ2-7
CASSFIAGGAYEQYF
TGTGCCAGCAGTTTTATAGCGGGAGGGGCCTACGAGCAGTACTTC
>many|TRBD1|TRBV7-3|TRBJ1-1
CASSLTTGGNTEAFF
TGTGCCAGCAGCTTAACGACAGGGGGGAACACTGAAGCTTTCTTT
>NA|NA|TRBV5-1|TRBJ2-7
CASGSTLSSPEQYF
TGCGCCAGCGGTTCAACGCTTTCGAGCCCCGAGCAGTACTTC
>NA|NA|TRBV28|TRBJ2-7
CASSFPTSFYEQYF
TGTGCCAGCAGTTTCCCTACTAGTTTCTACGAGCAGTACTTC
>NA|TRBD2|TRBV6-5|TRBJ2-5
CASRSAGGEETQYF
TGTGCCAGTAGATCAGCGGGAGGGGAAGAGACCCAGTACTTC
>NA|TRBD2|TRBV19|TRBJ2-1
CASKGAGGTPSYNEQFF
TGTGCCAGCAAAGGGGCGGGAGGGACTCCTTCCTACAATGAGCAGTTCTTC
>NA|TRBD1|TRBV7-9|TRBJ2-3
CASSSSRDRGNTDTQYF
TGTGCCAGCAGCTCAAGCCGGGACAGGGGCAACACAGATACGCAGTATTTT
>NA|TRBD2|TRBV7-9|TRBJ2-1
CASSLARLAGVMSNEQFF
TGTGCCAGCAGCTTAGCGCGACTAGCGGGAGTAATGAGTAATGAGCAGTTCTTC
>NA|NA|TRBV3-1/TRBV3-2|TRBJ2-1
CASSRTESSYNEQFF
TGTGCCAGCAGCCGGACGGAAAGCTCCTACAATGAGCAGTTCTTC
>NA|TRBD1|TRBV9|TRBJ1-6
CASSEGGTGRPSPLHF
TGTGCCAGCAGCGAAGGTGGGACAGGGAGGCCTTCACCCCTCCACTTT